A single sample is the source of the 26 T cell receptor beta chains below, sequenced in a study of Ad26.COV2.S vaccination and SARS-CoV-2 variants. Measured with immunoSEQ multiplex PCR; TCRdb has only the in-frame clones, and not every one. The data contain around 45,000 clones, 83% of them seen just once; the ten biggest clones take up around 43%. The sequenced sample was peripheral blood, obtained after recovery from COVID-19. The receptors were sampled from a human donor who had recovered from COVID-19.

CDR3 protein: CASSPRTGAPYGYTF. The CDR3 DNA sequence: TGTGCCAGCAGCCCCCGGACAGGAGCGCCCTATGGCTACACCTTC. The gene calls are TRBV7-9 and TRBJ1-2; TRBD1 matches 7 bases. Germline V gene sequence: CDR1 SEHNR, CDR2 FQNEAQ (reference sequence). Trimming at V came to 5 bases and at J to 4 bases, leaving 10 bases not matched to a gene. CDR3 length: 15 residues.

V and J are TRBV6-2 or TRBV6-3 and TRBJ2-7, with D possibly being TRBD1 or TRBD2 (5 bases each). The length of the CDR3 is 14 residues. CDR1 is MNHEY and CDR2 is SVGEGT in the germline V gene. The V end lost 2 bases, the J end lost 0 bases, and 8 bases lay between the germline ends. CDR3 DNA: TGTGCCAGCAGTTACGGGGGACCCTCCTACGAGCAGTACTTC. Protein: CASSYGGPSYEQYF.

This clone appeared a few times. The CDR3 bases are TGTGCCAGCAGCCAATTGGGGGATACGCAGTATTTT. As protein: CASSQLGDTQYF. The gene calls are TRBV4-2 and TRBJ2-3; D uncertain. The CDR3 has 12 residues. The V gene lost 2 bases and the J gene lost 6 bases, with 6 bases spanning the gap. The germline CDR1 and CDR2 sequences are LGHNA and YNFKEQ.

The DNA for the CDR3 is TGTGCCAGCAGCTATCAGGGATTTAATCAGCCCCAGCATTTT. It translates to CASSYQGFNQPQHF. V gene TRBV3-1 (or the pseudogene TRBV3-2) combines with J gene TRBJ1-5, with a possible D match to TRBD1 (5 bases). This CDR3 comprises 14 residues. The germline gives CDR1 LGHDT, CDR2 YNNKEL (reference sequence). Trimming took off 5 bases at V and 4 bases at J, with 12 bases between the two ends.

V and J are TRBV18 and TRBJ1-2, with D possibly matching TRBD1 (5 bases). Trimming pared 3 bases from V and 4 bases from J, leaving 12 bases between. The CDR3 is 14 residues long. The V gene's germline CDR1 is KGHSH and CDR2 LQKENI. Written as DNA, the CDR3 is TGTGCCAGCTCACCTGAGCGGGGGGGCTATGGCTACACCTTC. Translation: CASSPERGGYGYTF.

Remarks on this clone: As the CDR3 is not closed by the conserved phenylalanine or tryptophan, this likely results from a read error. The DNA is omitted, as the CDR3 cannot be located on it reliably, and the CDR3 follows TCRdb's listing. The chain carries TRBV15 and TRBJ2-7; the D segment call TRBD2 is taken from the table without a DNA check. The CDR3 numbers 8 amino acids, ends counted. CDR1 is LNHNV and CDR2 is YYDKDF in the germline V gene (reference sequence). The CDR3 loop is CATSRVPR.

The V call is TRBV11-1, the J call TRBJ2-1; D is unresolved. This CDR3 contains 16 residues. Germline-derived CDR1 and CDR2 are SGHAT and FQDESV (reference sequence). V shed 5 bases and J shed 0 bases, with 14 bases lying between them. CDR3 nucleotides: TGTGCCAGCAGCCCCAGGACGGCAAGCTCCTACAATGAGCAGTTCTTC. Amino acid sequence: CASSPRTASSYNEQFF.

The chain couples TRBV6-5 to TRBJ2-7; TRBD1 matches 8 bases. Per germline, CDR1 MNHEY and CDR2 SVGAGI. J was trimmed by 4 bases and V by 8 bases; bases with no gene match: 10. The CDR3 length is 14 residues. The CDR3 reads CASCLTGEHYEQYF. In nucleotides, the CDR3 is TGTGCCAGCTGCCTGACAGGGGAGCATTACGAGCAGTACTTC.

The chain recombines TRBV5-1 with TRBJ1-2, with D unclear. There are 14 residues in the CDR3. Looked up from germline, CDR1 is SGHRS and CDR2 is YFSETQ. V lost 0 bases and J lost 4, with 10 bases in between. CDR3 loop: CASSLDTGAYGYTF. CDR3 coding DNA: TGCGCCAGCAGCTTGGACACGGGAGCCTATGGCTACACCTTC.

The count of this clone is one. The genes are TRBV24-1 and TRBJ1-1, with D perhaps TRBD1 (6 bases). Germline CDR1 reads KGHDR; CDR2 reads SFDVKD. This CDR3 comprises 16 residues. The V end lost 2 bases, the J end lost 5 bases, and 17 bases lay between the germline ends. The CDR3 DNA is TGTGCCACCAGTGATTCGGAGGGGGGGATAGGTACTGAAGCTTTCTTT. This sequence encodes CATSDSEGGIGTEAFF.

The chain uses TRBV5-1 and TRBJ2-2; possible D gene TRBD1, 5 bases. Trimming took 1 base from V and 1 from J, leaving 8 bases between them. Germline V CDR1 and CDR2: SGHRS, YFSETQ. The CDR3 sequence is 15 residues long. The CDR3 sequence: CASSLIGENTGELFF. The CDR3 DNA reads as TGCGCCAGCAGCTTGATAGGGGAGAACACCGGGGAGCTGTTTTTT.

This chain joins TRBV7-8 and TRBJ2-3; TRBD2 is a possible D gene (5 bases). Germline V gives CDR1 SGHVS, CDR2 FQNEAQ. Trimming removed 4 bases from V and 11 bases from J, with 13 bases in between. The CDR3 extends over 12 amino acids. The CDR3 loop is CASSSTSGGQYF. The CDR3 DNA reads TGTGCCAGCAGCTCCACGAGTGGAGGGCAGTATTTT.

This clone has a single count. CDR3 coding DNA: TGTGCCACCAGTCTCTCCGCCACAGGGGATACGCAGTATTTT. Encoded protein: CATSLSATGDTQYF. The J gene is TRBJ2-3, the V gene TRBV24-1; a weak D match, TRBD1 (6 bases). The ends were cut back, 6 bases at V and 6 bases at J, with 15 bases in the middle. The CDR3 has 14 amino acids. From germline, CDR1 is KGHDR and CDR2 SFDVKD.

The chain recombines TRBV10-3 with TRBJ2-3; D ambiguous. Trimming removed 4 bases at V and 2 bases at J, with 13 bases between. This CDR3 region has 15 residues. Germline CDR1 reads ENHRY; CDR2 reads SYGVKD. In DNA, the CDR3 is TGTGCCATCAGTGGAACCGGGCTAGACACAGATACGCAGTATTTT. This codes for CAISGTGLDTDTQYF.

The V and J genes are TRBV27 and TRBJ1-2, with unresolved D. V dropped 3 bases and J dropped 7 bases, with 12 bases sitting between them. This CDR3 has 13 residues. Germline V gene data show CDR1 as MNHEY and CDR2 as SMNVEV (reference sequence). CDR3 bases: TGTGCCAGCAGTTTCGCGGCATTCCGTGGCTACACCTTC. It encodes CASSFAAFRGYTF.

The V and J genes are TRBV5-1 and TRBJ1-3; 10 nucleotides agree with TRBD1. Germline V CDR1 and CDR2: SGHRS, YFSETQ. The trim removed 2 bases at V and 3 bases at J, leaving 5 bases unmatched. The CDR3 is 16 amino acids. The CDR3 nucleotides are TGCGCCAGCAGCTTAAGACAGGGGGCAGATGGAAACACCATATATTTT. Its translation: CASSLRQGADGNTIYF.

The V gene is TRBV5-8, the J gene TRBJ1-3, with no clear D. V lost 0 bases and J lost 4, with 11 bases in between. Germline loops: CDR1 SGHTS, CDR2 YDEGEE. The CDR3 consists of 15 residues. The CDR3 loop is CASSLDYGKGNTIYF. CDR3 coding DNA: TGTGCCAGCAGCTTGGATTACGGCAAAGGAAACACCATATATTTT.

V usage is TRBV10-3 and J usage is TRBJ2-7; no firm D call. Trimming took off 10 bases at V and 5 bases at J, with 18 bases between the two ends. This CDR3 spans 13 amino acids. Germline V gene sequence: CDR1 ENHRY, CDR2 SYGVKD. The CDR3 loop reads CATRTERTHEQYF. CDR3 nucleotide sequence: TGTGCCACCAGGACCGAACGGACCCACGAGCAGTACTTC.

This clone appeared a few times. The V gene is TRBV5-4, the J gene TRBJ2-7; 10 nucleotides match TRBD1. CDR1 is SGHNT, CDR2 YYREEE, per germline (reference sequence). There are 19 residues in the CDR3. After removal of 1 base from V and 3 bases from J, the junction contained 16 bases not matched to a gene. CDR3 sequence (DNA): TGTGCCAGCAGCTTGCGGCGGACAGGGGGTTCCACCAACGACTACGAGCAGTACGTC. The encoded protein is CASSLRRTGGSTNDYEQYV.

The genes are TRBV30 and TRBJ1-3; the D is unclear. Germline V lookup: CDR1 GTSNPN, CDR2 SVGIG (reference sequence). The CDR3 spans 15 residues. V lost 0 bases to trimming and J lost 0 bases, with 9 bases between them. CDR3 in DNA: TGTGCCTGGAGTGTACTTAGGTACTCTGGAAACACCATATATTTT. Translated, it gives CAWSVLRYSGNTIYF.

This chain connects TRBV6-5 to TRBJ2-2; 7 nucleotides match TRBD2. The CDR3 extends over 15 amino acids. Unmatched junction bases numbered 7, after V lost 6 bases and J lost 3 bases. From germline, CDR1 is MNHEY and CDR2 SVGAGI. The CDR3 nucleotides read TGTGCCAGCAGAAAGACTAGCACAGACACCGGGGAGCTGTTTTTT. Its protein product is CASRKTSTDTGELFF.

V usage is TRBV6-5 and J usage is TRBJ2-6; D uncertain. The CDR3 is made up of 15 amino acids. From germline, CDR1 is MNHEY and CDR2 SVGAGI. The germline V and J ends were trimmed by 6 bases and 0 bases, with 9 bases remaining between them. CDR3 sequence reads: CASSSSSSGANVLTF. CDR3 bases: TGTGCCAGCAGCTCGAGTAGCTCTGGGGCCAACGTCCTGACTTTC.

The chain couples TRBV12-3 or TRBV12-4 to TRBJ1-1; 7 bases are a match to TRBD1. Germline trimming cut 6 bases from V and 6 bases from J; bases unmatched to any gene: 7. The CDR3 runs to 13 residues. CDR3 sequence: CASSRGQPSEAFF. For the CDR3, the DNA is TGTGCCAGCAGCCGGGGACAGCCCTCTGAAGCTTTCTTT.

The chain recombines TRBV5-1 with TRBJ2-5; 11 bases are a match to TRBD2. CDR3 length: 14 amino acids. V shed 5 bases and J 3 bases; nucleotides not matched to a gene: 3. Germline CDR1 SGHRS, CDR2 YFSETQ. The CDR3 is CASRDSGGEETQYF. CDR3 sequence (DNA): TGCGCCAGCAGGGATAGCGGGGGGGAAGAGACCCAGTACTTC.

V gene TRBV5-1 combines with J gene TRBJ1-1; a weak D match, TRBD1 (5 bases). The ends were cut back, 4 bases at V and 5 bases at J, with 18 bases in the middle. This CDR3 is 15 amino acids long. Germline-derived CDR1 and CDR2 are SGHRS and YFSETQ. The CDR3 reads CASSGRDRTTTEAFF. The CDR3 nucleotides read TGCGCCAGCAGCGGAAGAGACAGAACAACTACTGAAGCTTTCTTT.

The V and J genes are TRBV3-1 (or the pseudogene TRBV3-2) and TRBJ1-5; D is undetermined. Germline values: CDR1 LGHDT, CDR2 YNNKEL (reference sequence). The V gene lost 0 bases and the J gene lost 4 bases, with 16 bases spanning the gap. The CDR3 runs 17 residues. CDR3 protein: CASSQDPPSYPNQPQHF. CDR3 nucleotide sequence: TGTGCCAGCAGCCAAGATCCACCTAGCTACCCGAATCAGCCCCAGCATTTT.